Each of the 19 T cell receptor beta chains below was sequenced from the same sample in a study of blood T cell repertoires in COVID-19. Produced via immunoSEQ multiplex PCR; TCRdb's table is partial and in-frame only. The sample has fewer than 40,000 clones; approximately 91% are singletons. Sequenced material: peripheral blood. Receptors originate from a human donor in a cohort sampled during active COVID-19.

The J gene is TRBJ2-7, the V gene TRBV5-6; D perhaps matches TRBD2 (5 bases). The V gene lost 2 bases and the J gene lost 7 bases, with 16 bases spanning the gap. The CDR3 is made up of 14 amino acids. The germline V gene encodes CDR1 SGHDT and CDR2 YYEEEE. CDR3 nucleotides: TGTGCCAGCAGCTTACGTCCGAGTACTAGGGAGCAGTACTTC. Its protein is CASSLRPSTREQYF.

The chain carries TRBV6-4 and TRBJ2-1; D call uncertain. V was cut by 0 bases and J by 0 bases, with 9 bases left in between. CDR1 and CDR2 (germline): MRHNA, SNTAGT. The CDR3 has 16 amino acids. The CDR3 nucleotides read TGTGCCAGCAGTGACTCGTGGTCGAGCTCCTACAATGAGCAGTTCTTC. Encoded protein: CASSDSWSSSYNEQFF.

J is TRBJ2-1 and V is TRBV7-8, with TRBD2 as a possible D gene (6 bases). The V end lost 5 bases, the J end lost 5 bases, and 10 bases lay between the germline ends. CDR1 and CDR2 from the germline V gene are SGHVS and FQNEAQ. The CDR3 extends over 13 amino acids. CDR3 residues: CASSPTRDNEQFF. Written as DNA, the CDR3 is TGTGCCAGCAGCCCGACTAGGGACAATGAGCAGTTCTTC.

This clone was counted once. For the CDR3, the DNA is TGTGCCAGCAGTTTAGACCGGGCAGGGAAAGGCTACACCTTC. It encodes CASSLDRAGKGYTF. The gene calls are TRBV28 and TRBJ1-2; D perhaps matches TRBD1 (5 bases). CDR3 length equals 14 residues. The V gene lost 2 bases and the J gene lost 8 bases, with 15 bases spanning the gap. CDR1 is MDHEN and CDR2 is SYDVKM in the germline V gene.

In nucleotides, the CDR3 is TGTGCCAGCAGTGTCTCCAGGGTGCTCGGGTATGGCTACACCTTC. Translated: CASSVSRVLGYGYTF. This chain connects TRBV28 to TRBJ1-2, with D tentatively TRBD1 (5 bases). The CDR3 covers 15 residues. Trimming left V 5 bases short and J 5 bases short, with 18 bases between. Germline CDR1 and CDR2: MDHEN and SYDVKM.

The CDR3 coding sequence is TGTGCCAGCAGCTCCCTAGCGGGGTACGAGCAGTACTTC. Translation: CASSSLAGYEQYF. The J gene is TRBJ2-7, the V gene TRBV7-8, with TRBD2 matching 9 bases. This CDR3 comprises 13 residues. CDR1 is SGHVS and CDR2 is FQNEAQ in the germline V gene. The V gene end was trimmed by 4 bases and the J gene end by 4 bases; junction bases not matched to a gene: 2.

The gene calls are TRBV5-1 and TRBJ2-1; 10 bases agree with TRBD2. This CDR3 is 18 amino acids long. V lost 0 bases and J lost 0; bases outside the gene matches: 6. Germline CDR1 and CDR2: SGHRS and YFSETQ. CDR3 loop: CASSLVAGGLSSYNEQFF. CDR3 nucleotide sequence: TGCGCCAGCAGCTTGGTAGCGGGAGGCCTTAGCTCCTACAATGAGCAGTTCTTC. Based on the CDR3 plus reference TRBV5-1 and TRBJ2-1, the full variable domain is KAGVTQTPRYLIKTRGQQVTLSCSPISGHRSVSWYQQTPGQGLQFLFEYFSETQRNKGNFPGRFSGRQFSNSRSEMNVSTLELGDSALYLCASSLVAGGLSSYNEQFFGPGTRLTVL.

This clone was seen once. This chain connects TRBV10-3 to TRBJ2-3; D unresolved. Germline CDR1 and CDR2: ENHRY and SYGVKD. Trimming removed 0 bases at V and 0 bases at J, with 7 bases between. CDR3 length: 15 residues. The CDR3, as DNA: TGTGCCATCAGTGAGTCGACGGGTAGCACAGATACGCAGTATTTT. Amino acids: CAISESTGSTDTQYF.

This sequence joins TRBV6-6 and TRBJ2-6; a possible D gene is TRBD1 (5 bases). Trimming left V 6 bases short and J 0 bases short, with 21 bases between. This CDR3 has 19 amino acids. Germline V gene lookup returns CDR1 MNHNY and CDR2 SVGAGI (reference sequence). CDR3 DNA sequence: TGTGCCAGCAGACGATCCCAGACAGAATCTGTCTCTGGGGCCAACGTCCTGACTTTC. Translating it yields CASRRSQTESVSGANVLTF.

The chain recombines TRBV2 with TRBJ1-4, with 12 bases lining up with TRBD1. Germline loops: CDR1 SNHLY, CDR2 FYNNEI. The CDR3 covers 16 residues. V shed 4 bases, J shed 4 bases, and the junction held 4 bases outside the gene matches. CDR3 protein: CASSGGTGGYNEKLFF. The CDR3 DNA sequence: TGTGCCAGCAGTGGTGGGACAGGGGGCTATAATGAAAAACTGTTTTTT.

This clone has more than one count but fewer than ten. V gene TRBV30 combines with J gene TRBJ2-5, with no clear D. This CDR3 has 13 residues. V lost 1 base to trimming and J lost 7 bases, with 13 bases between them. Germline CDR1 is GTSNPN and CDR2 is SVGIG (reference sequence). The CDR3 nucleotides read TGTGCCTGGAGTGCTCCCCCTCAGGTGACCCAGTACTTC. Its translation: CAWSAPPQVTQYF.

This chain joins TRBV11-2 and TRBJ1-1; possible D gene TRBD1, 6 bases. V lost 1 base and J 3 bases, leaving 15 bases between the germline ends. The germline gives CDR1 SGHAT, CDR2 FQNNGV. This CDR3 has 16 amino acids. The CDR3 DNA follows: TGTGCCAGCAGCTTAGTCCCCCCGACAGGTTACACTGAAGCTTTCTTT. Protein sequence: CASSLVPPTGYTEAFF.

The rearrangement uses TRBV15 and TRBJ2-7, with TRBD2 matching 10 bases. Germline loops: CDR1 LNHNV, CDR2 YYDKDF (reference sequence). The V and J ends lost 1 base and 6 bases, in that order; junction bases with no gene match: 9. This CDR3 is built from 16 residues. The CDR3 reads CATSRGLAGALFEQYF. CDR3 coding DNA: TGTGCCACCAGCAGAGGACTAGCGGGCGCTTTATTCGAGCAGTACTTC.

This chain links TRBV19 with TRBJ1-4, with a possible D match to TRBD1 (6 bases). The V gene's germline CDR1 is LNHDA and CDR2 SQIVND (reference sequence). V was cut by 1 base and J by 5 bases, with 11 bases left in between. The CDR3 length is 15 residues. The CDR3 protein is CASSIGGTPNEKLFF. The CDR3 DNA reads TGTGCCAGTAGTATAGGGGGGACACCGAATGAAAAACTGTTTTTT.

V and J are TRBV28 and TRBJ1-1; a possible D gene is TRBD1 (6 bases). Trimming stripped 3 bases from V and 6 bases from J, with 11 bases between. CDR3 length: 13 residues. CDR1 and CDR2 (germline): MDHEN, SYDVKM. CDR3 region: CASSLGTQAEAFF. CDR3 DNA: TGTGCCAGCAGTTTGGGGACACAAGCTGAAGCTTTCTTT.

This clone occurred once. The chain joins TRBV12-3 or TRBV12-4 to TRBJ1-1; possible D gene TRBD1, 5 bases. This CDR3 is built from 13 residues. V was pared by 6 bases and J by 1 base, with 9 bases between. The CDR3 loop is CASSLGQNTEAFF. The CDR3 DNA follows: TGTGCCAGCAGCCTTGGACAGAACACTGAAGCTTTCTTT.

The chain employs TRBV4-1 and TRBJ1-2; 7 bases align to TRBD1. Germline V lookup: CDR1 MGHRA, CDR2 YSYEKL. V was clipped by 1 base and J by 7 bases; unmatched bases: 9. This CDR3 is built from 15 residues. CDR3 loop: CASSQVLGEGAGYTF. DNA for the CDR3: TGCGCCAGCAGCCAAGTTTTGGGAGAGGGGGCTGGCTACACCTTC.

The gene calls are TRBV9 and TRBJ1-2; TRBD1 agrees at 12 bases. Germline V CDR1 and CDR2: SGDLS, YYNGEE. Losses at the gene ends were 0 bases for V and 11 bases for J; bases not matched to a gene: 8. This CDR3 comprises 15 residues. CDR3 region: CASSVAGTGGAGYTF. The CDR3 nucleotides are TGTGCCAGCAGCGTAGCCGGGACAGGGGGCGCCGGGTACACCTTC.

The CDR3 DNA reads TGTGCCACCAGCAGAGTTCCTAGCGTAAACAATGAGCAGTTCTTC. Amino acids: CATSRVPSVNNEQFF. This chain joins TRBV15 and TRBJ2-1; TRBD2 might be the D (6 bases). The germline CDR1 and CDR2 sequences are LNHNV and YYDKDF (reference sequence). V was trimmed by 1 base and J by 5 bases, leaving 12 bases between them. The CDR3 loop spans 15 amino acids.